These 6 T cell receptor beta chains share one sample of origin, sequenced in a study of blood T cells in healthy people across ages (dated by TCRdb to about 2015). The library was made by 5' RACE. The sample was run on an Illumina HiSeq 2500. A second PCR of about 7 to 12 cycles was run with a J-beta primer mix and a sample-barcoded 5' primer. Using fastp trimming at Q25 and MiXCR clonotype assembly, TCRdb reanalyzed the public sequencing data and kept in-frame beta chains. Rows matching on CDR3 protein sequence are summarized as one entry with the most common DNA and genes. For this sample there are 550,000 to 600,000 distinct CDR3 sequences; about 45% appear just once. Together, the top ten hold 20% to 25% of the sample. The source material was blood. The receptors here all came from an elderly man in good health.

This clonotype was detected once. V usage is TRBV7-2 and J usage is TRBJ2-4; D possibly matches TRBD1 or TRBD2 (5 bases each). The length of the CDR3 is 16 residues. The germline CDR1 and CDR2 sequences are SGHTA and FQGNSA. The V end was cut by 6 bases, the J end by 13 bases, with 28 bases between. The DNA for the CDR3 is TGTGCCAGCAGTTCGGGGTATGTGAGGGGCCGGCATGAGCAGTACTTC. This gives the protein CASSSGYVRGRHEQYF.

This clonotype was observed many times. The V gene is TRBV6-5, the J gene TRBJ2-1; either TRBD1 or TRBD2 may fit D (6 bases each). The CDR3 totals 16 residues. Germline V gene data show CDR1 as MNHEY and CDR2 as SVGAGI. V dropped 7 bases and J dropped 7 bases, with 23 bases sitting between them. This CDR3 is CASNRGRPSLRNEQFF. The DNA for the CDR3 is TGTGCCAGCAACCGGGGGCGGCCTAGTCTGAGGAATGAGCAGTTCTTC.

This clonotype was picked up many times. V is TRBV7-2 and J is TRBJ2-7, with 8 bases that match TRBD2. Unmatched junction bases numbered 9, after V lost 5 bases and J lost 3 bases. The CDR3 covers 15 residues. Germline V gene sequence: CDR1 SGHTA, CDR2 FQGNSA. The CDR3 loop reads CASSPSGRVSYEQYF. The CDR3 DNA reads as TGTGCCAGCAGCCCTAGCGGGCGGGTGAGCTACGAGCAGTACTTC.

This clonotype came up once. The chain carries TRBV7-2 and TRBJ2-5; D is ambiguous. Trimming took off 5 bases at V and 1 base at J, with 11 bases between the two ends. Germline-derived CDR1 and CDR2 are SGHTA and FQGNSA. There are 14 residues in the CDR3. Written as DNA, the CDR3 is TGTGCCAGCAGCCTGATATCATCCCAAGAGACCCAGTACTTC. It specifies CASSLISSQETQYF.

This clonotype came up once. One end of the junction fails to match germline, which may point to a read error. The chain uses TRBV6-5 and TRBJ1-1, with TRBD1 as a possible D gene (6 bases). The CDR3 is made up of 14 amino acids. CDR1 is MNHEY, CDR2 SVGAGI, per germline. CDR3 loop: CATKDGGANAEAFF. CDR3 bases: TGTGCCACGAAGGATGGGGGCGCGAACGCTGAAGCTTTCTTT.

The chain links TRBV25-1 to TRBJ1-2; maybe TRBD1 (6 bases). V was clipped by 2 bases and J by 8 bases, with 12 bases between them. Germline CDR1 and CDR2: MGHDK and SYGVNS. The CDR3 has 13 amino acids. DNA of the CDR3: TGTGCCAGCAGTGAAGGCAGGGGTGAAGGCTACACCTTC. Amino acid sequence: CASSEGRGEGYTF.